This entry features one TCR beta chain sequence. This clone has only a few counts. It has no known antigen specificity. No per-base quality is available; no much larger clone lies one base away. TCRbeta CDR3 regions were amplified from genomic DNA by means of the immunoSEQ Assay, a bias-controlled multiplex PCR. The original methods were these. The number of nucleated cells in each sample was estimated from the amplification of reference gene primers within the assay. Sequence reads were collapsed and filtered to measure the absolute abundance of every unique TCRbeta CDR3 rearrangement. For each sample, productive Simpson clonality was calculated as the square root of Simpson's diversity index over productive rearrangements. TCRdb obtained this table from immuneACCESS and retained in-frame rearrangements with V and J assigned. These tables miss some clones; where compared with another copy, unresolved V genes account for less than half of the shortfall, and the remainder is unexplained. D and trimming come from the DNA, and the V and J calls and clone size come from that table. Within this sample are roughly 340,000 clones, with around nine tenths of them counted one time only. The ten largest make up about 6.7% of the sample.

The CDR3 sequence holds 14 residues, the cysteine and phenylalanine included. Only the CDR3 DNA is retained, 42 bases long and in frame from the first base. The germline V gene gives CDR1 as KGHSH and CDR2 as LQKENI. Deletion took 5 bases off V and 2 bases off J, with a span of 10 bases between the germline ends. The sample originates from a study of blood T cell repertoires in COVID-19 (dated by TCRdb to 2018 to 2020). With regard to the full study: Samples covering the acute and convalescent phases of COVID-19 were provided by collaborators in the United States, Italy and Spain. The material from the prospective study consisted of cDNA or gDNA derived from T cells, B-cell-depleted T cells, or PBMCs. Deeply sampled blood TCRbeta repertoires from subjects exposed to, actively infected with, or recovered from COVID-19 were included in the dataset. The repertoires were made available in a free public database intended to serve as a resource for research on the immune response to SARS-CoV-2. Samples were obtained from the ongoing ImmuneRACE study (first 160 participants) and from approximately 1,200 subjects provided by 6 global collaborators. A de-identified subject ID, COVID-19 status, age in years and sex were almost always included in the sample metadata. Where available, HLA class I and class II types were taken from metadata supplied by the sample provider and were not determined by assay-based typing.

Beyond this particular receptor, the publication reports: The amount of clinical and demographic metadata varied by source and participant and was provided uncurated.

One collaborating source in Seattle enrolled patients while the patients were actively infected and followed the patients over time throughout the course of disease. Whole blood was collected in K2EDTA tubes by collaborating institutions according to the institutions' own protocols. For TCRbeta analysis, collaborators shipped samples as frozen whole blood, isolated PBMCs, or DNA extracted from either of those sample types. This TCR was sampled from a woman in her 70s with COVID-19, enrolled during active disease. The chain was built from TRBV18 and TRBJ1-5; the D gene is unclear. The sample consisted of peripheral blood. The nucleotides read TGTGCCAGCTCAACGGGGTTCGGCAATCAGCCCCAGCATTTT. It translates as CASSTGFGNQPQHF.